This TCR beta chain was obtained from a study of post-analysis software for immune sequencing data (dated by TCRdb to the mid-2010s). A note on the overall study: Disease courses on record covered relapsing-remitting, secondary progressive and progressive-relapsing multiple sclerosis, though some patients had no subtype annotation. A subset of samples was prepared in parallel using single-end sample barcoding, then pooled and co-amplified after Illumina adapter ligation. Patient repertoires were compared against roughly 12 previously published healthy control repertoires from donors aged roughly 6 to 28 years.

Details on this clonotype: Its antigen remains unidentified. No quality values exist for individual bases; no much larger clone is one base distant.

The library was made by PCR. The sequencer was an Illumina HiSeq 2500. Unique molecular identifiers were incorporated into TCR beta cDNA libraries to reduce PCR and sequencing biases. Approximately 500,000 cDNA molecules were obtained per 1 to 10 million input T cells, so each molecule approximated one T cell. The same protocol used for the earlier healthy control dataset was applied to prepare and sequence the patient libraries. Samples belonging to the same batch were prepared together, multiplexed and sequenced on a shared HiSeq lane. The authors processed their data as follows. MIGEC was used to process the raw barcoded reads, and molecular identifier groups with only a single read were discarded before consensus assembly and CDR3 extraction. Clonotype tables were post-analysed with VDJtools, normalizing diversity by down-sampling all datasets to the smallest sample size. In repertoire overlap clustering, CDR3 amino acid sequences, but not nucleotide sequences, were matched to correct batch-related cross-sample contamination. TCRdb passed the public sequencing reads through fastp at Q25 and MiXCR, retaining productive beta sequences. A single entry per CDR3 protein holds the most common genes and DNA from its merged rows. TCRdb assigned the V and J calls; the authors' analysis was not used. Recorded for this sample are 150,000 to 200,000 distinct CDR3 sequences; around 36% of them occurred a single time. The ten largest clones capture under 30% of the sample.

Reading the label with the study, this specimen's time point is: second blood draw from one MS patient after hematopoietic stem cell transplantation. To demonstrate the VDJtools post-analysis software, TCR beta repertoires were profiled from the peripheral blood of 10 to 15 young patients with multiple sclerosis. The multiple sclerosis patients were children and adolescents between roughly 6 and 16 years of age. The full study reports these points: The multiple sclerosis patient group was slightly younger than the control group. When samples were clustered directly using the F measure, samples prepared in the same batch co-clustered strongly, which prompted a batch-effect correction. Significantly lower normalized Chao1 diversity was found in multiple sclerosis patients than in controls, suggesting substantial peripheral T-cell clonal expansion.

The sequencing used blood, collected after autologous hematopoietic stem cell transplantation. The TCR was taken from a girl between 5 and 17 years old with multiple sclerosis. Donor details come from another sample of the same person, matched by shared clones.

At the DNA level, the sequence is TGCGCCAGCAGCCAAGAGAGGGGGAAAGATACGCAGTATTTT. Translated, it gives CASSQERGKDTQYF. The chain links TRBV4-3 with TRBJ2-3; 6 matching bases give a weak D call of TRBD1. Deletion took 0 bases off V and 5 bases off J, with a span of 9 bases between the germline ends. The CDR1 and CDR2 encoded by the germline V gene are LGHNA and YSLEER. The cysteine opens and the phenylalanine closes a CDR3 of 14 amino acids. Only CDR3 DNA remains: 42 bases, in frame from the first base.